This paragraph reports one TCR beta chain. No antigen is known for it. This sample was included in a study of CD8 T cells in ankylosing spondylitis. Study conclusions and caveats: Seemingly distinctive of ankylosing spondylitis blood was a TCR beta motif formed by eight highly homologous variants.

The CDR3 contains 15 residues. The germline gives CDR1 MDHEN, CDR2 SYDVKM. V was pared by 6 bases and J by 6 bases, with 11 bases of the junction left unmatched. Via MiXCR, TCRdb re-called the 5' RACE reads, giving one row per CDR3 protein. The data hold fewer than 550,000 distinct CDR3 sequences, with approximately 5.3% observed a single time. Specimen: blood, either unsorted or a sorted T cell fraction (not recorded which). The source is a male donor with ankylosing spondylitis. The rearrangement links TRBV28 to TRBJ2-3, with TRBD1 matching over 8 bases. The CDR3, as DNA: TGTGCCAGCAGCAGTAGCTGGACAGGGAAGGATACGCAGTATTTT. Protein product: CASSSSWTGKDTQYF.